The clone carrying this T cell receptor beta chain was recorded many times. The target antigen is unknown. TCRdb passed the 5' RACE reads through MiXCR, listing each CDR3 protein once. The sample consists of 50,000 to 80,000 distinct CDR3 sequences, 4.5% of them appearing once. This entry belongs to a study of neurological immune-mediated disorders. Study-level findings and limits: The multiple sclerosis repertoire cluster had no clinical or MRI correlate.

The CDR3 covers 14 residues. The V end was cut by 0 bases, the J end by 7 bases, with 11 bases between. Germline CDR1 SGHRS, CDR2 YFSETQ. The TCR comes from a man in his thirties or forties with multiple sclerosis. V usage is TRBV5-1 and J usage is TRBJ2-4, with D perhaps assigned TRBD1 or TRBD2 (6 bases each). Sequenced sample: PBMCs. DNA for the CDR3: TGCGCCAGCAGCTTGGACGGGGGCGGGAACATTCAGTACTTC. Its protein is CASSLDGGGNIQYF.